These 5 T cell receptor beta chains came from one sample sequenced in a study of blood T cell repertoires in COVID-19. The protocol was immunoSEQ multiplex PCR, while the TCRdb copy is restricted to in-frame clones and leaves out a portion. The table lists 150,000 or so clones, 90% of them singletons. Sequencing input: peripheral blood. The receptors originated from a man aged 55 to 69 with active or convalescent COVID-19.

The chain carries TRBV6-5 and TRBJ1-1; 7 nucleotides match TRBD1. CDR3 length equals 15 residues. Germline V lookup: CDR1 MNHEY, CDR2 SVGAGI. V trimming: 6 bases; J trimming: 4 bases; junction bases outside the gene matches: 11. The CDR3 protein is CASSNQGGASTEAFF. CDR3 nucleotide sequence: TGTGCCAGCAGCAACCAAGGGGGCGCGAGCACTGAAGCTTTCTTT.

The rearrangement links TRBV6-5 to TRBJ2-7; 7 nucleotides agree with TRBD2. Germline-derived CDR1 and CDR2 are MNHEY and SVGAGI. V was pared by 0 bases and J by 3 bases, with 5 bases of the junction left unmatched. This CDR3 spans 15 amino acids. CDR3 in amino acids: CASSYSPTSDYEQYF. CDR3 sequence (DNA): TGTGCCAGCAGTTACTCCCCTACTAGCGACTACGAGCAGTACTTC.

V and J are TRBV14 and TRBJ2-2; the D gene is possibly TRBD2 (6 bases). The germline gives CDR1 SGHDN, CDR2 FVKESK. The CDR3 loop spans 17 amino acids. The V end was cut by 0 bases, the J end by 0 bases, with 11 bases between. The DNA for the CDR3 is TGTGCCAGCAGCCAAGATTGGGGAGGCCCGAACACCGGGGAGCTGTTTTTT. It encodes CASSQDWGGPNTGELFF.

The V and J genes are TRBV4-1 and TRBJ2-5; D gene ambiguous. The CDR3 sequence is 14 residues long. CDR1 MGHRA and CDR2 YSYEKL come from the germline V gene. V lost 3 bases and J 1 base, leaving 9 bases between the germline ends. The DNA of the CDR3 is TGCGCCAGCAGCCACCCGACACCCCAAGAGACCCAGTACTTC. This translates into CASSHPTPQETQYF.

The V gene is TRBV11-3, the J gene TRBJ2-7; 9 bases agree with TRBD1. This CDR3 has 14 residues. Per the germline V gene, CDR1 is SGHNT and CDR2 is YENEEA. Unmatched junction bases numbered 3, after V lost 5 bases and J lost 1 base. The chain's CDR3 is CASSPQGASYEQYF. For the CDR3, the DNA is TGTGCCAGCAGCCCACAGGGGGCGTCCTACGAGCAGTACTTC.